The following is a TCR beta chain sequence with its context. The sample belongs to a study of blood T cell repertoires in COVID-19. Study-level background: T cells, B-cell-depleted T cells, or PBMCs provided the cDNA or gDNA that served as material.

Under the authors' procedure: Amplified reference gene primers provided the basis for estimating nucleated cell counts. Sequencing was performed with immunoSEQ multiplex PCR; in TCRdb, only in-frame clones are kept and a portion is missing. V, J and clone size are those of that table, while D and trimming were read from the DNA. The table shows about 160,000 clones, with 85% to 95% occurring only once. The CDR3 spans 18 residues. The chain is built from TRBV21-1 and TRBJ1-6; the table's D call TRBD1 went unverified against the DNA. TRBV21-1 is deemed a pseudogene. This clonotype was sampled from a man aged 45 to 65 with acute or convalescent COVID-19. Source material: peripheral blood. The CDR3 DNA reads TGTGCCAGCAGCAAAGGGTGGACAGGGGGCCCCTATAATTCACCCCTCCACTTT. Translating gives CASSKGWTGGPYNSPLHF.